These 13 T cell receptor beta chains came from one sample sequenced in a study of T cell repertoires in cytomegalovirus infection. No antigen is known for these receptors. Using its own MiXCR run on the reads, TCRdb lists one record per CDR3 protein. Found here are nearly 700,000 distinct CDR3 sequences, 33% of them singletons; the top ten hold about 20%. The source was cultured PBMCs, collected from culture after CMV antigen stimulation. All receptors derive from a human donor in good health (CMV status not recorded). Some clones in this sample may be carry-over from other donors' samples.

This rearrangement joins TRBV12-3 or TRBV12-4 to TRBJ1-5, with D unclear. The length of the CDR3 is 12 residues. Trimming took 6 bases from V and 11 from J, leaving 14 bases between them. CDR3 sequence: CASSLNPPAQHF. The CDR3 DNA sequence: TGTGCCAGCAGCCTGAACCCCCCGGCCCAGCATTTT.

This clonotype has just a few counts. The chain recombines TRBV29-1 with TRBJ1-2; D is possibly TRBD1 (5 bases). Germline V CDR1 and CDR2: SQVTM, ANQGSEA. Deletions cut 3 bases from V and 4 bases from J, with 15 bases between. The CDR3 consists of 14 residues. Here the CDR3 DNA reads TGCAGCGTTGAGGAGGACGAGGGGATCTATGGCTACACCTTC. Encoded protein: CSVEEDEGIYGYTF.

The chain has TRBV7-9 and TRBJ1-2; no firm D call. The germline V gene encodes CDR1 SEHNR and CDR2 FQNEAQ (reference sequence). The V end was cut by 0 bases, the J end by 2 bases, with 7 bases between. The length of the CDR3 is 14 residues. The CDR3 DNA follows: TGTGCCAGCAGCTTAGCGAGACTAAACTATGGCTACACCTTC. It translates to CASSLARLNYGYTF.

CDR3 sequence (DNA): TGTGCCAGCAGCTGGGACAGGGACGATTATAGCAATCAGCCCCAGCATTTT. This encodes CASSWDRDDYSNQPQHF. The rearrangement joins TRBV6-2 or TRBV6-3 to TRBJ1-5; 9 bases align to TRBD1. Germline trimming cut 6 bases from V and 0 bases from J; bases unmatched to any gene: 9. This CDR3 has 17 residues. CDR1 and CDR2 from the germline V gene are MNHEY and SVGEGT.

This clonotype was detected only a few times. The chain employs TRBV7-6 and TRBJ2-5, with 8 bases that match TRBD2. The junction had 9 bases not matched to a gene; V was cut back by 2 bases and J by 4 bases. The CDR3 is 16 residues long. Germline V gene sequence: CDR1 SGHVS, CDR2 FNYEAQ. In DNA form, the CDR3 reads TGTGCCAGCAGCTTATCTCCAGCGGGGGTAGGAGAGACCCAGTACTTC. Translation: CASSLSPAGVGETQYF.

The chain uses TRBV4-3 and TRBJ2-3; D unclear. The CDR3 runs to 13 residues. V dropped 1 base and J dropped 5 bases, with 7 bases sitting between them. Looked up from germline, CDR1 is LGHNA and CDR2 is YSLEER. DNA of the CDR3: TGCGCCAGCAGCCAAGTAAAGGGAGATACGCAGTATTTT. Its protein product is CASSQVKGDTQYF.

This clonotype has a count of ten or more. The chain combines TRBV7-2 with TRBJ2-3; 7 bases are shared with TRBD2. The germline CDR1 and CDR2 sequences are SGHTA and FQGNSA. V trimming: 5 bases; J trimming: 6 bases; junction bases outside the gene matches: 5. The CDR3 runs to 13 residues. The CDR3 nucleotides read TGTGCCAGCAGCAGGGACTACCCGGATACGCAGTATTTT. It yields the protein CASSRDYPDTQYF. The whole variable domain, filled in from reference TRBV7-2 and TRBJ2-3, reads GAGVSQSPSNKVTEKGKDVELRCDPISGHTALYWYRQSLGQGLEFLIYFQGNSAPDKSGLPSDRFSAERTGGSVSTLTIQRTQQEDSAVYLCASSRDYPDTQYFGPGTRLTVL.

This clonotype was seen more than once but under ten times. The chain combines TRBV6-2 or TRBV6-3 with TRBJ2-1; 10 bases align to TRBD1. The CDR3 consists of 16 residues. Trimming cost V 3 bases and J 8 bases; bases outside gene matches: 10. Looked up from germline, CDR1 is MNHEY and CDR2 is SVGEGT. CDR3 sequence reads: CASSYLGDRGFDEQFF. CDR3 DNA: TGTGCCAGCAGTTATTTAGGGGACAGGGGATTCGATGAGCAGTTCTTC.

The chain recombines TRBV11-2 with TRBJ2-5; D call uncertain. Trimming shortened V by 5 bases and J by 0 bases, and 10 bases separated the two germline ends. CDR1 is SGHAT, CDR2 FQNNGV, per germline. CDR3 size: 14 residues. This chain's CDR3 is CASSPIRDQETQYF. As DNA, the CDR3 is TGTGCCAGCAGCCCCATCCGGGACCAAGAGACCCAGTACTTC.

This clonotype was counted a few times. The chain joins TRBV27 to TRBJ2-5, with D unresolved. The germline gives CDR1 MNHEY, CDR2 SMNVEV (reference sequence). V lost 3 bases to trimming and J lost 5 bases, with 10 bases between them. This CDR3 has 13 amino acids. The CDR3 protein is CASSFYPLETQYF. The CDR3 DNA is TGTGCCAGCAGTTTTTACCCGTTGGAGACCCAGTACTTC.

J is TRBJ2-7 and V is TRBV7-2; D possibly corresponds to TRBD2 (5 bases). Trimming took off 5 bases at V and 3 bases at J, with 17 bases between the two ends. This CDR3 has 15 amino acids. CDR1 SGHTA and CDR2 FQGNSA come from the germline V gene. CDR3 sequence reads: CASSLLTQLVYEQYF. The DNA for the CDR3 is TGTGCCAGCAGCCTTCTAACCCAACTAGTCTACGAGCAGTACTTC.

This clonotype has a count of ten or more. The V call is TRBV7-2, the J call TRBJ2-3, with 10 bases that match TRBD2. V gave up 1 base and J gave up 5 bases; unmatched junction bases: 9. CDR3 length: 17 residues. The germline V gene has CDR1 SGHTA and CDR2 FQGNSA. CDR3 in amino acids: CASSLVLLAGAGDTQYF. The CDR3 DNA reads as TGTGCCAGCAGCTTAGTCCTTCTAGCGGGAGCCGGAGATACGCAGTATTTT.

The sample holds a few counts of this clonotype. The chain links TRBV6-1 to TRBJ2-1; 7 bases agree with TRBD2. CDR1 and CDR2 from the germline V gene are MNHNS and SASEGT. Germline trimming cut 6 bases from V and 5 bases from J; bases unmatched to any gene: 7. The CDR3 is made up of 14 amino acids. The CDR3 DNA is TGTGCCAGCAGAAGGGCTAGCGGTAACAATGAGCAGTTCTTC. Its protein is CASRRASGNNEQFF.